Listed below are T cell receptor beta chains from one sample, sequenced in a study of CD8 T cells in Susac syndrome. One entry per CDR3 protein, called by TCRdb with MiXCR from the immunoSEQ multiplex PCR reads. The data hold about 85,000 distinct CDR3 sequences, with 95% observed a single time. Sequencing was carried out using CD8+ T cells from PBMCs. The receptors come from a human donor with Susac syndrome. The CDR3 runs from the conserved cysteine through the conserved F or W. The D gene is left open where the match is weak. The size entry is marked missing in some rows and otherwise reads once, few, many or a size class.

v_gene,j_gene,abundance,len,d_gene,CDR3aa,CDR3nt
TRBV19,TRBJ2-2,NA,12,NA,CASSLSAGELFF,TGTGCCAGTAGTCTTTCCGCCGGGGAGCTGTTTTTT
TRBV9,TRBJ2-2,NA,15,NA,CASSPWWDATGELFF,TGTGCCAGCAGCCCTTGGTGGGACGCCACCGGGGAGCTGTTTTTT
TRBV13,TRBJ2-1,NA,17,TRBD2,CASSLSGLAVSYNEQFF,TGTGCCAGCAGCCTTAGTGGTCTAGCGGTCTCCTACAATGAGCAGTTCTTC
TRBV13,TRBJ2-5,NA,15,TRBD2,CASTHGLADQETQYF,TGTGCCAGCACCCACGGGCTAGCGGACCAAGAGACCCAGTACTTC
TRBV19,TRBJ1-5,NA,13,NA,CASNLGGNQPQHF,TGTGCCAGTAATTTGGGGGGCAATCAGCCCCAGCATTTT
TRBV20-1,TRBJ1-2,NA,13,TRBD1,CSAWDRENYGYTF,TGCAGTGCTTGGGACAGGGAGAACTATGGCTACACCTTC
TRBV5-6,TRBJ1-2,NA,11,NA,CASSLGNGYTF,TGTGCCAGCAGCTTGGGTAATGGCTACACCTTC
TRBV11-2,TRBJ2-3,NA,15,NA,CASSLVAPAGDTQYF,TGTGCCAGCAGCTTAGTGGCACCCGCCGGGGATACGCAGTATTTT
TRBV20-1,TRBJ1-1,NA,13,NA,CSAVQGGNTEAFF,TGCAGTGCCGTTCAGGGAGGGAACACTGAAGCTTTCTTT
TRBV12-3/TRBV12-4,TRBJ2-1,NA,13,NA,CASSPNYKVEQFF,TGTGCCAGCAGTCCGAATTATAAAGTTGAGCAGTTCTTC
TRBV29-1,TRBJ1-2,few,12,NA,CSGADPRGGYTF,TGCAGCGGGGCAGACCCACGAGGTGGCTACACCTTC
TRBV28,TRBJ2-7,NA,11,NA,CASSLMARQYF,TGTGCCAGCAGTTTAATGGCCAGGCAGTACTTC